A single sample is the source of the 19 T cell receptor beta chains below, sequenced in a study of T cell responses to AZD1222 COVID-19 vaccine. TCRdb's copy holds only in-frame clones and misses some; the assay was immunoSEQ multiplex PCR. The table includes about 130,000 clones, 80% to 90% detected once. Specimen: peripheral blood, collected on day 0 of AZD1222 vaccination. The source is an adult in good health.

This clone was observed a handful of times. The chain combines TRBV6-6 with TRBJ1-2; D perhaps matches TRBD1 (6 bases). Germline assignment: CDR1 MNHNY and CDR2 SVGAGI (reference sequence). The CDR3 runs 16 residues. The ends were cut back, 5 bases at V and 1 base at J, with 17 bases in the middle. Here the CDR3 DNA reads TGTGCCAGCAGTACCCTTACAGGGTTGGGTAACTATGGCTACACCTTC. Translated, it gives CASSTLTGLGNYGYTF.

V usage is TRBV5-6 and J usage is TRBJ1-2, with D unclear. Germline V gives CDR1 SGHDT, CDR2 YYEEEE. The CDR3 is 12 residues long. V shed 0 bases and J shed 8 bases, with 8 bases lying between them. CDR3 sequence reads: CASSLGGHGYTF. The CDR3 DNA reads TGTGCCAGCAGCTTGGGGGGTCACGGCTACACCTTC.

The chain uses TRBV9 and TRBJ1-1, with 7 bases that match TRBD1. CDR1 SGDLS and CDR2 YYNGEE come from the germline V gene. This CDR3 is built from 13 residues. J was trimmed by 1 base and V by 5 bases; bases with no gene match: 2. CDR3 residues: CASRGTENTEAFF. The CDR3 region has the DNA TGTGCCAGCAGGGGGACAGAGAACACTGAAGCTTTCTTT.

The chain is built from TRBV7-8 and TRBJ1-1, with D uncertain. The germline V and J ends were trimmed by 2 bases and 5 bases, with 12 bases remaining between them. Per germline, CDR1 SGHVS and CDR2 FQNEAQ. The CDR3 extends over 14 amino acids. The CDR3: CASSLLSGITEAFF. CDR3 DNA sequence: TGTGCCAGCAGCTTACTATCCGGGATTACTGAAGCTTTCTTT. Together with reference TRBV7-8 and TRBJ1-1, the CDR3 gives the full variable domain: GAGVSQSPRYKVAKRGQDVALRCDPISGHVSLFWYQQALGQGPEFLTYFQNEAQLDKSGLPSDRFFAERPEGSVSTLKIQRTQQEDSAVYLCASSLLSGITEAFFGQGTRLTVV.

The chain carries TRBV28 and TRBJ2-3; D perhaps matches TRBD2 (5 bases). The V and J ends lost 3 bases and 2 bases respectively, with 9 bases between them. Germline V gives CDR1 MDHEN, CDR2 SYDVKM. The CDR3 spans 14 residues. The CDR3 spells CASSFGVHTDTQYF. CDR3 DNA: TGTGCCAGCAGTTTCGGGGTTCACACAGATACGCAGTATTTT. Together with reference TRBV28 and TRBJ2-3, the CDR3 gives the full variable domain: DVKVTQSSRYLVKRTGEKVFLECVQDMDHENMFWYRQDPGLGLRLIYFSYDVKMKEKGDIPEGYSVSREKKERFSLILESASTNQTSMYLCASSFGVHTDTQYFGPGTRLTVL.

This chain uses TRBV11-3 with TRBJ1-3; D might be TRBD1 (5 bases). Trimming shortened V by 5 bases and J by 0 bases, and 14 bases separated the two germline ends. Germline CDR1 SGHNT, CDR2 YENEEA. The length of the CDR3 is 16 residues. As DNA, the CDR3 is TGTGCCAGCAGCCCTGGGACTGCGGGCTCTGGAAACACCATATATTTT. As protein: CASSPGTAGSGNTIYF.

The chain has TRBV2 and TRBJ2-3; D assignment may be TRBD1 or TRBD2 (5 bases each). Germline-derived CDR1 and CDR2 are SNHLY and FYNNEI. The CDR3 is 12 residues long. The ends were cut back, 3 bases at V and 5 bases at J, with 6 bases in the middle. Here the CDR3 DNA reads TGTGCCAGCAGTGAGGGGGAAGATACGCAGTATTTT. It encodes CASSEGEDTQYF. The complete variable domain, with remaining parts taken from reference TRBV2 and TRBJ2-3, reads EPEVTQTPSHQVTQMGQEVILRCVPISNHLYFYWYRQILGQKVEFLVSFYNNEISEKSEIFDDQFSVERPDGSNFTLKIRSTKLEDSAMYFCASSEGEDTQYFGPGTRLTVL.

This rearrangement joins TRBV10-3 to TRBJ2-1, with D possibly called TRBD1 or TRBD2 (5 bases each). CDR1 and CDR2 (germline): ENHRY, SYGVKD. V lost 4 bases, J lost 1 base, and 11 bases lay in between. The CDR3 is 15 amino acids. In DNA, the CDR3 is TGTGCCATCAGTGCCGGGACGAGTTCCTACAATGAGCAGTTCTTC. It yields the protein CAISAGTSSYNEQFF.

This chain links TRBV2 with TRBJ1-6; D is uncertain. The V end was cut by 2 bases, the J end by 11 bases, with 10 bases between. The CDR3 loop spans 13 amino acids. CDR1 is SNHLY and CDR2 is FYNNEI in the germline V gene. The CDR3 reads CASSEFVGPPLHF. In DNA form, the CDR3 reads TGTGCCAGCAGTGAATTCGTAGGTCCACCCCTCCACTTT.

The rearrangement uses TRBV5-1 and TRBJ2-3; 11 nucleotides align to TRBD2. Trimming cost V 2 bases and J 2 bases; bases outside gene matches: 4. The CDR3 runs 16 residues. Germline loops: CDR1 SGHRS, CDR2 YFSETQ. CDR3 nucleotides: TGCGCCAGCAGCTTAGGGACTAGCGGATTCACAGATACGCAGTATTTT. Translating gives CASSLGTSGFTDTQYF.

The V call is TRBV28, the J call TRBJ2-6; D uncertain. Germline V CDR1 and CDR2: MDHEN, SYDVKM. CDR3 length: 13 amino acids. The V and J ends lost 6 bases and 2 bases respectively, with 5 bases between them. The CDR3 DNA reads TGTGCCAGCAGGGAACCTGGGGCCAACGTCCTGACTTTC. Its translation is CASREPGANVLTF.

CDR3 sequence reads: CASSGTLDSNEQFF. The DNA of the CDR3 is TGTGCCAGCAGTGGTACCCTGGACAGCAATGAGCAGTTCTTC. This chain uses TRBV6-4 with TRBJ2-1; a weak D match, TRBD1 (6 bases). The CDR3 spans 14 residues. Trimming stripped 4 bases from V and 6 bases from J, with 13 bases between. From germline, CDR1 is MRHNA and CDR2 SNTAGT.

The chain recombines TRBV7-2 with TRBJ2-6; no firm D call. From germline, CDR1 is SGHTA and CDR2 FQGNSA. The CDR3 totals 16 residues. V was pared by 3 bases and J by 2 bases, with 11 bases between. The CDR3 bases are TGTGCCAGCAGCTTCCGACCAGGTGCTGGGGCCAACGTCCTGACTTTC. Translation: CASSFRPGAGANVLTF.

This clone has a single count. CDR3 sequence: CATSRDLRNEQYF. Here the CDR3 DNA reads TGTGCCACCAGCAGAGATCTTAGGAACGAGCAGTACTTC. The rearrangement joins TRBV15 to TRBJ2-7; D gene unclear. The germline CDR1 and CDR2 sequences are LNHNV and YYDKDF (reference sequence). The CDR3 consists of 13 residues. V lost 0 bases and J lost 5, with 8 bases in between.

This clone was seen only a few times. The J gene is TRBJ2-5, the V gene TRBV29-1; D remains unclear. The germline V gene encodes CDR1 SQVTM and CDR2 ANQGSEA. This CDR3 has 11 residues. Trimming pared 3 bases from V and 5 bases from J, leaving 7 bases between. CDR3 loop: CSVDRTETQYF. The CDR3 DNA reads TGCAGCGTTGATAGAACTGAGACCCAGTACTTC.

The chain joins TRBV7-9 to TRBJ2-7; TRBD2 matches 12 bases. V gave up 3 bases and J gave up 4 bases; unmatched junction bases: 4. CDR1 is SEHNR and CDR2 is FQNEAQ in the germline V gene (reference sequence). This CDR3 has 15 residues. CDR3 in amino acids: CASSFLAGGRYEQYF. CDR3 in DNA: TGTGCCAGCAGCTTCCTAGCGGGGGGGCGGTACGAGCAGTACTTC. The whole variable domain, filled in from reference TRBV7-9 and TRBJ2-7, reads DTGVSQNPRHKITKRGQNVTFRCDPISEHNRLYWYRQTLGQGPEFLTYFQNEAQLEKSRLLSDRFSAERPKGSFSTLEIQRTEQGDSAMYLCASSFLAGGRYEQYFGPGTRLTVT.

This clone was seen once. V is TRBV7-8 and J is TRBJ2-3, with D possibly TRBD1 on 5 matching bases. The ends were cut back, 1 base at V and 2 bases at J, with 13 bases in the middle. CDR3 length equals 16 residues. Per germline, CDR1 SGHVS and CDR2 FQNEAQ. CDR3 residues: CASSLEGVGVTDTQYF. DNA of the CDR3: TGTGCCAGCAGCTTAGAAGGGGTAGGAGTCACAGATACGCAGTATTTT.

The chain employs TRBV18 and TRBJ2-7; D gene unclear. Trimming cost V 4 bases and J 1 base, with 8 bases left between them. Germline CDR1 is KGHSH and CDR2 is LQKENI. This CDR3 comprises 13 residues. The CDR3 DNA reads as TGTGCCAGCTCACTGGACCTATCCTACGAGCAGTACTTC. Its protein is CASSLDLSYEQYF.

The chain links TRBV11-2 to TRBJ1-1, with D perhaps TRBD1 (6 bases). The CDR3 loop spans 14 amino acids. The V gene's germline CDR1 is SGHAT and CDR2 FQNNGV. With 1 base removed from V and 6 bases from J, the gap between germline ends came to 12 bases. The CDR3 spells CASSLAQGVPEAFF. CDR3 nucleotides: TGTGCCAGCAGCTTAGCACAGGGAGTACCTGAAGCTTTCTTT.